This T cell receptor (beta chain) was retrieved from a study of blood T cell repertoires in COVID-19. Background on the study: Sources were T cells, B-cell-depleted T cells, or PBMCs; the material itself was cDNA or gDNA.

Only one count was recorded for this clone. The V end lost 4 bases, the J end lost 6 bases, and 10 bases lay between the germline ends. The CDR3 contains 12 residues. Germline assignment: CDR1 SQVTM and CDR2 ANQGSEA. Here immunoSEQ multiplex PCR was the method, and the copy in TCRdb shows in-frame clones only, minus some. This table has about 120,000 clones, 70% to 90% appearing once. The V call is TRBV29-1, the J call TRBJ2-1, with no clear D. Material for sequencing was peripheral blood. This receptor was identified in a human donor in a cohort sampled during active COVID-19. CDR3 residues: CSVGYRSNEQFF. The CDR3, as DNA: TGCAGCGTTGGCTATCGATCCAATGAGCAGTTCTTC.